One sample yielded the 9 T cell receptor beta chains listed below, sequenced in a study of T cell changes during pregnancy in multiple sclerosis. Here immunoSEQ multiplex PCR was the method, and the copy in TCRdb shows in-frame clones only, minus some. The sample yields 55,000 to 75,000 clones, 92% seen once. The specimen was peripheral blood, collected after pregnancy. The receptors shown here come from a female donor with multiple sclerosis, enrolled in a pregnancy study.

The chain has TRBV27 and TRBJ2-7; 12 nucleotides line up with TRBD2. J lost 7 bases, V lost 5 bases, and 12 bases had no gene match. The CDR3 loop spans 16 amino acids. The germline gives CDR1 MNHEY, CDR2 SMNVEV (reference sequence). CDR3: CASSRFSSGRVREQYF. Written as DNA, the CDR3 is TGTGCCAGCAGTCGCTTCTCTAGCGGGAGGGTAAGGGAGCAGTACTTC.

As DNA, the CDR3 is TGTGCCACCGAACAGGGACTAGCGGGACCCAACGTTTACAATGAGCAGTTCTTC. As protein: CATEQGLAGPNVYNEQFF. The gene calls are TRBV15 and TRBJ2-1, with 13 bases matching TRBD2. The CDR3 has 18 amino acids. Trimming at V came to 8 bases and at J to 4 bases, leaving 14 bases not matched to a gene. The germline CDR1 and CDR2 sequences are LNHNV and YYDKDF (reference sequence).

V and J are TRBV7-9 and TRBJ1-1; no definite D call. The CDR3 covers 14 residues. Trimming pared 5 bases from V and 3 bases from J, leaving 13 bases between. Germline V CDR1 and CDR2: SEHNR, FQNEAQ (reference sequence). CDR3 nucleotide sequence: TGTGCCAGCAGCGAAACTGCTTCGGACACTGAAGCTTTCTTT. Protein product: CASSETASDTEAFF.

The chain joins TRBV18 to TRBJ1-3, with D perhaps matching TRBD1 (5 bases). This CDR3 spans 12 amino acids. Germline CDR1 is KGHSH and CDR2 is LQKENI. The V and J ends lost 3 bases and 9 bases respectively, with 9 bases between them. CDR3 DNA sequence: TGTGCCAGCTCACCCGACAGAACCACCATATATTTT. Its protein product is CASSPDRTTIYF.

This clone was detected only a few times. The V call is TRBV2, the J call TRBJ2-2; tentatively, D is TRBD2 (5 bases). CDR1 is SNHLY, CDR2 FYNNEI, per germline. Trimming cost V 4 bases and J 4 bases, with 10 bases left between them. The CDR3 covers 14 residues. The CDR3 sequence: CASSVVATTGELFF. CDR3 coding DNA: TGTGCCAGCAGTGTTGTAGCGACCACCGGGGAGCTGTTTTTT.

This clone came up once. The chain uses TRBV27 and TRBJ2-5; a possible D gene is TRBD1 (5 bases). CDR1 and CDR2 (germline): MNHEY, SMNVEV (reference sequence). The V and J ends lost 0 bases and 1 base respectively, with 9 bases between them. The CDR3 covers 15 residues. CDR3 in amino acids: CASSLSRQSQETQYF. CDR3 bases: TGTGCCAGCAGTTTATCCAGACAGTCCCAAGAGACCCAGTACTTC.

This chain connects TRBV27 to TRBJ2-2; maybe TRBD2 (7 bases). The CDR3 runs 17 residues. V was pared by 3 bases and J by 9 bases, with 23 bases between. Germline-derived CDR1 and CDR2 are MNHEY and SMNVEV (reference sequence). The CDR3 DNA sequence: TGTGCCAGCAGTTTTTGGGGGCGGGGGCCACCGCTGCGGGAGCTGTTTTTT. Translating gives CASSFWGRGPPLRELFF.

The genes are TRBV11-2 and TRBJ2-7, with D perhaps TRBD2 (5 bases). V shed 5 bases and J shed 4 bases, with 9 bases lying between them. From germline, CDR1 is SGHAT and CDR2 FQNNGV. The CDR3 sequence is 12 residues long. This CDR3 reads CASSRSAYEQYF. Written as DNA, the CDR3 is TGTGCCAGCAGCCGTAGCGCTTACGAGCAGTACTTC.

V and J are TRBV11-3 and TRBJ2-3, with 12 bases fitting TRBD2. CDR3 size: 16 residues. Germline CDR1 reads SGHNT; CDR2 reads YENEEA. The trim removed 5 bases at V and 2 bases at J, leaving 5 bases unmatched. The CDR3 reads CASSAGTSGYTDTQYF. CDR3 coding DNA: TGTGCCAGCAGCGCCGGGACTAGCGGGTACACAGATACGCAGTATTTT.